This T cell receptor beta chain comes out of a study of blood T cell repertoires in COVID-19. As for the study in general: Italy, Spain and the United States were the sources of the convalescent and acute COVID-19 samples. The analysed material was cDNA or gDNA that came from T cells, B-cell-depleted T cells, or PBMCs.

Original analysis: For nucleated cells, counts were estimated from reference gene primer amplification. Some clones are missing from TCRdb's copy, which holds only in-frame ones; the method was immunoSEQ multiplex PCR. D and trimming were read from the DNA, whereas the V and J calls and clone size are those reported in that table. Of around 81,000 clones in the sample, about 80% were seen once. In germline, CDR1 is SGHTS, CDR2 YDEGEE. With 6 bases clipped from V and 7 bases from J, the junction kept 13 bases outside the gene matches. The CDR3 has 15 amino acids. The chain links TRBV5-8 to TRBJ2-5, with TRBD1 matching 9 bases. This TCR derives from a human donor in a cohort sampled during active COVID-19. The sequenced material came from peripheral blood. The CDR3 loop reads CASNLDGTGKWTQYF. The CDR3 DNA reads as TGTGCCAGCAACCTTGATGGGACAGGGAAATGGACCCAGTACTTC.